This T cell receptor beta chain was captured by sequencing in a study of OX40 agonist ivuxolimab in advanced cancers. Of note for this clone: Antigen unknown.

Study conclusions and caveats: Among patients with partial responses at 0.1-3.0 mg/kg, clonal expansion was among the lowest. CD4+ T cells averaged fewer expanded clones than CD8+ T cells.

The data were produced by immunoSEQ multiplex PCR, yet TCRdb's version contains in-frame clones alone and is incomplete. The data show about 78,000 clones, around 87% seen once. The receptor comes from an adult with an advanced solid tumor such as melanoma, head and neck, liver or kidney cancer. The material was CD4+ or CD8+ T cells sorted from blood, obtained in a trial of the OX40 agonist ivuxolimab.

CDR3 nucleotides: TGTGCCAGCAGGACAGGGGGCTATGAGCAGTTCTTC. Residues: CASRTGGYEQFF. The chain is built from TRBV27 and TRBJ2-1; 10 bases align to TRBD1. Germline V gives CDR1 MNHEY, CDR2 SMNVEV (reference sequence). The CDR3 covers 12 residues. Losses at the gene ends were 6 bases for V and 8 bases for J; bases not matched to a gene: 1.